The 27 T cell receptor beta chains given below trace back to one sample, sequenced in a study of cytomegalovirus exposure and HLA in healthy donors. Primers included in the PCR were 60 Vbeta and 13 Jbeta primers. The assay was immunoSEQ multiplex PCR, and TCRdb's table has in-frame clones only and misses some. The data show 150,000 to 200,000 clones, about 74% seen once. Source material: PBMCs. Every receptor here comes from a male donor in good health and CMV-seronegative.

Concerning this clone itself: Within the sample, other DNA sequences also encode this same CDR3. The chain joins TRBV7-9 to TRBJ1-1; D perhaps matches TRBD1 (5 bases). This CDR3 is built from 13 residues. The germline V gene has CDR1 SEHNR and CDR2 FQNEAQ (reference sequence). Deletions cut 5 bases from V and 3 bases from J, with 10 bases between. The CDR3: CASSATGDTEAFF. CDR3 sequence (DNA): TGTGCCAGCAGCGCTACAGGTGACACTGAAGCTTTCTTT.

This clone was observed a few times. CDR3 region: CASSIRRTGELFF. The CDR3 DNA reads TGTGCCAGTAGTATACGTCGCACCGGGGAGCTGTTTTTT. This chain joins TRBV19 and TRBJ2-2; D unclear. Germline V gene lookup returns CDR1 LNHDA and CDR2 SQIVND (reference sequence). CDR3 length: 13 amino acids. Trimming took off 2 bases at V and 4 bases at J, with 5 bases between the two ends.

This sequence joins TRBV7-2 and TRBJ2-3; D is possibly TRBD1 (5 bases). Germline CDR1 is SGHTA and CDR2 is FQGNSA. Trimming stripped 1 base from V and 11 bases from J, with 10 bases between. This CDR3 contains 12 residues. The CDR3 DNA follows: TGTGCCAGCAGCTTAGAAGGGGTTAGGCAGTATTTT. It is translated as CASSLEGVRQYF.

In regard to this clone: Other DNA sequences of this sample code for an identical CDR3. CDR3 residues: CAWDRGTYGYTF. Written as DNA, the CDR3 is TGTGCCTGGGACAGGGGGACCTATGGCTACACCTTC. The chain combines TRBV30 with TRBJ1-2; 9 bases map to TRBD1. The germline V gene encodes CDR1 GTSNPN and CDR2 SVGIG (reference sequence). This CDR3 contains 12 residues. V shed 5 bases and J 4 bases; nucleotides not matched to a gene: 2.

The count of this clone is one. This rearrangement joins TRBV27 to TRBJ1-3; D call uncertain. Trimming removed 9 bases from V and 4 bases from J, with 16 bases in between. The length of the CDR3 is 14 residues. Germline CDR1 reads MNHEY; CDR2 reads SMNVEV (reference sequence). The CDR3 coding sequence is TGTGCCAGTGCTCAGGCCCCCTACGGAAACACCATATATTTT. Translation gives CASAQAPYGNTIYF.

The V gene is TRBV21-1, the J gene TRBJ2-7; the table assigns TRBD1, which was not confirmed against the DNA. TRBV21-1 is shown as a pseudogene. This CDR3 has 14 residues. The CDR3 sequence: CASSRQGPSTEQYF. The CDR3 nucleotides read TGTGCCAGCAGCCGACAGGGACCATCCACCGAGCAGTACTTC.

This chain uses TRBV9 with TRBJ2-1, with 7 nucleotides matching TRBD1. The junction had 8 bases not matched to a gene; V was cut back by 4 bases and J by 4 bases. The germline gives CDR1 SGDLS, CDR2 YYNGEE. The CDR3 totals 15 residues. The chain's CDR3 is CASSFTGATYNEQFF. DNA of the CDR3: TGTGCCAGCAGCTTCACAGGGGCGACGTACAATGAGCAGTTCTTC. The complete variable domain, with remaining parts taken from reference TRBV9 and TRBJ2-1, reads DSGVTQTPKHLITATGQRVTLRCSPRSGDLSVYWYQQSLDQGLQFLIQYYNGEERAKGNILERFSAQQFPDLHSELNLSSLELGDSALYFCASSFTGATYNEQFFGPGTRLTVL.

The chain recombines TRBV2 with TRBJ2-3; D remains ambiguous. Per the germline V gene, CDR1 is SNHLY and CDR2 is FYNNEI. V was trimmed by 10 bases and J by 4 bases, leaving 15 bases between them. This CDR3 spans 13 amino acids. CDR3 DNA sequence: TGTGCCACCGCCCTACTTAAGTCAGATACGCAGTATTTT. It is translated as CATALLKSDTQYF.

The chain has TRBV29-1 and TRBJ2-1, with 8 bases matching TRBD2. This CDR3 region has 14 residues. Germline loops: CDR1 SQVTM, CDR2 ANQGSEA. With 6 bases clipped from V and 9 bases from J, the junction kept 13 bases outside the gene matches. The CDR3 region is CSVVPSGTRGEQFF. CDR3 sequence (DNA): TGCAGCGTCGTTCCCTCCGGGACTAGAGGTGAGCAGTTCTTC.

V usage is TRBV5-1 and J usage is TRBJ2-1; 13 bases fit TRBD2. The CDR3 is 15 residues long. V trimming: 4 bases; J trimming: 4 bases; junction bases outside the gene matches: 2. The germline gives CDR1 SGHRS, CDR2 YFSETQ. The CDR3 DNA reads TGCGCCAGCAGCGCGGGACTAGCGGGATACAATGAGCAGTTCTTC. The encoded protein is CASSAGLAGYNEQFF. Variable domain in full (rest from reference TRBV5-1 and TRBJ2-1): KAGVTQTPRYLIKTRGQQVTLSCSPISGHRSVSWYQQTPGQGLQFLFEYFSETQRNKGNFPGRFSGRQFSNSRSEMNVSTLELGDSALYLCASSAGLAGYNEQFFGPGTRLTVL.

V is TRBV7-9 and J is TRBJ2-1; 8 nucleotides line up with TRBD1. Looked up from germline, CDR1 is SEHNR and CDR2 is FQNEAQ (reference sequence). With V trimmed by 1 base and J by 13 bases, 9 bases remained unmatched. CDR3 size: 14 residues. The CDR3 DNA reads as TGTGCCAGCAGCTTAGGGACAGGGCTCGTTGGTCAGTTCTTC. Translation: CASSLGTGLVGQFF.

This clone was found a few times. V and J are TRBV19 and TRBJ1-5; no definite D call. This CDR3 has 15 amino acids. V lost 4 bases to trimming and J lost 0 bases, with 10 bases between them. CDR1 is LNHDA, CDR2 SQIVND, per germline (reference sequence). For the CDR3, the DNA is TGTGCCAGTAGTACCTCGAGAGGTAGCAATCAGCCCCAGCATTTT. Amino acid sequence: CASSTSRGSNQPQHF.

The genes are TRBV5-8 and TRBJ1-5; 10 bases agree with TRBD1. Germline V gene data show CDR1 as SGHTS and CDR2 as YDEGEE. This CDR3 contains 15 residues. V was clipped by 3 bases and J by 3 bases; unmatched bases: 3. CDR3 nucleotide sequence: TGTGCCAGCAGCTCCGGGACAGGGGCCAATCAGCCCCAGCATTTT. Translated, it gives CASSSGTGANQPQHF. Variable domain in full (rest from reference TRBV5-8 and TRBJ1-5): EAGVTQSPTHLIKTRGQQATLRCSPISGHTSVYWYQQALGLGLQFLLWYDEGEERNRGNFPPRFSGRQFPNYSSELNVNALELEDSALYLCASSSGTGANQPQHFGDGTRLSIL.

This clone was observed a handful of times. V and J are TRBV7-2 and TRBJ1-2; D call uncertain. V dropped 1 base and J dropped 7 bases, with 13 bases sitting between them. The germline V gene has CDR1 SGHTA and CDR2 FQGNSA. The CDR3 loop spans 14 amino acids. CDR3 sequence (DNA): TGTGCCAGCAGCTTAGGGGCCAGTTGGGCTGGCTACACCTTC. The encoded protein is CASSLGASWAGYTF.

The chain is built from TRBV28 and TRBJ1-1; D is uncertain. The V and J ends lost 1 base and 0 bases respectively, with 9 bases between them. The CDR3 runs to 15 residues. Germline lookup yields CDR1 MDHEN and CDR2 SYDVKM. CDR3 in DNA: TGTGCCAGCAGTTTATCAGCGAACATGAACACTGAAGCTTTCTTT. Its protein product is CASSLSANMNTEAFF. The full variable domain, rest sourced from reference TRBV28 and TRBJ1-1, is DVKVTQSSRYLVKRTGEKVFLECVQDMDHENMFWYRQDPGLGLRLIYFSYDVKMKEKGDIPEGYSVSREKKERFSLILESASTNQTSMYLCASSLSANMNTEAFFGQGTRLTVV.

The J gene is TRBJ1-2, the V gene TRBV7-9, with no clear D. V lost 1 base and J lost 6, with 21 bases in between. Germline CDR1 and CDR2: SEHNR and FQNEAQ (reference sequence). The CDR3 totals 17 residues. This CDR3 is CASSLGSPRNYVNGYTF. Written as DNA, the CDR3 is TGTGCCAGCAGCTTAGGTTCCCCCCGCAACTATGTTAATGGCTACACCTTC.

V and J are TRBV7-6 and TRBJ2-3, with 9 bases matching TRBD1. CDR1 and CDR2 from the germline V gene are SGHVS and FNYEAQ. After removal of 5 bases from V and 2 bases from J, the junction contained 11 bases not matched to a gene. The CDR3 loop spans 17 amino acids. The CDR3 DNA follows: TGTGCCAGCAGCCGTCAGGGGGGACAGGGTTTCACAGATACGCAGTATTTT. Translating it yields CASSRQGGQGFTDTQYF.

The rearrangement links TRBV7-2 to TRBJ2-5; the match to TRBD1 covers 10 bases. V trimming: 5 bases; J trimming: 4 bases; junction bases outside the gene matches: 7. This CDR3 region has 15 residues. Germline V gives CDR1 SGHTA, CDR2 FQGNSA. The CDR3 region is CASSPPRTGGETQYF. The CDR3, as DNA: TGTGCCAGCAGCCCCCCCAGGACAGGGGGAGAGACCCAGTACTTC.

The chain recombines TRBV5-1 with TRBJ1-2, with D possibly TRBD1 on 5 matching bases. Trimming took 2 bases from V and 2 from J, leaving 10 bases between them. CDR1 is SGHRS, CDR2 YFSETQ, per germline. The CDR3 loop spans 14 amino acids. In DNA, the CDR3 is TGCGCCAGCAGCTTCGGCAGGGAAAACTATGGCTACACCTTC. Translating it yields CASSFGRENYGYTF.

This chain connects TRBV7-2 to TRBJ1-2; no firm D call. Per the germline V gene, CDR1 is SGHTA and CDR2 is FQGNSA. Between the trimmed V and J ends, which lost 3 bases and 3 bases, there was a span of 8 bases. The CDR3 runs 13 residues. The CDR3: CASSFGPDYGYTF. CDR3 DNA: TGTGCCAGCAGCTTTGGGCCTGACTATGGCTACACCTTC.

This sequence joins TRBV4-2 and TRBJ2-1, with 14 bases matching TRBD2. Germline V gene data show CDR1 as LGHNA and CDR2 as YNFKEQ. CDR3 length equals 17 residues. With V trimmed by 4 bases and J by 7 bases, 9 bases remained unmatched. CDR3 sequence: CASSRYSWTSGGNEQFF. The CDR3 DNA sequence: TGTGCCAGCAGCCGATACTCCTGGACTAGCGGGGGGAATGAGCAGTTCTTC.

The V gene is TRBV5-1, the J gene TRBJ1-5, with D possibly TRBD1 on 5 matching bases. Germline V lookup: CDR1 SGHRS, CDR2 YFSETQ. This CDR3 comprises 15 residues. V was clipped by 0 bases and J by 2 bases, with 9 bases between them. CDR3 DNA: TGCGCCAGCAGCTTGGCGGGGGATGGCAATCAGCCCCAGCATTTT. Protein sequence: CASSLAGDGNQPQHF.

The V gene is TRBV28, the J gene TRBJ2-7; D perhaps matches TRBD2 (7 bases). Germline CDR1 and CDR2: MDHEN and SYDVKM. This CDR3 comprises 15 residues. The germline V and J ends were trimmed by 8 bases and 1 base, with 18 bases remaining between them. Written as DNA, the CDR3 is TGTGCCAGCTGGGGGGCGGGAGAGAAGTCCTACGAGCAGTACTTC. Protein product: CASWGAGEKSYEQYF. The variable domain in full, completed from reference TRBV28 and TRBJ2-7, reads DVKVTQSSRYLVKRTGEKVFLECVQDMDHENMFWYRQDPGLGLRLIYFSYDVKMKEKGDIPEGYSVSREKKERFSLILESASTNQTSMYLCASWGAGEKSYEQYFGPGTRLTVT.

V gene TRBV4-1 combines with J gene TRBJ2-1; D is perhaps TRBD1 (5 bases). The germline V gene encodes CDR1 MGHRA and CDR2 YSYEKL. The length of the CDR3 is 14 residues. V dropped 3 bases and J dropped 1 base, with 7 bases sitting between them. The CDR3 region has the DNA TGCGCCAGCAGCCAGGGGCGGTCCTACAATGAGCAGTTCTTC. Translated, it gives CASSQGRSYNEQFF.

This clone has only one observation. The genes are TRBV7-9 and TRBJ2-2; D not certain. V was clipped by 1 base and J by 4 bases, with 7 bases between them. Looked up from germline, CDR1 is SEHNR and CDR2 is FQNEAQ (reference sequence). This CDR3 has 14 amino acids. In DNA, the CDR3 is TGTGCCAGCAGCTTAGAAGCGAGCACCGGGGAGCTGTTTTTT. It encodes CASSLEASTGELFF.

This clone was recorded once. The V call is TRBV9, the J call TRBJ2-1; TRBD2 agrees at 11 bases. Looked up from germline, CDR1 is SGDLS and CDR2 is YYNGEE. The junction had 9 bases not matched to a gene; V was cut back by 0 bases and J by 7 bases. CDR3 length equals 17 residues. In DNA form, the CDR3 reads TGTGCCAGCAGCGTAGGCGGTAGCGGGGGGGCTCAGAATGAGCAGTTCTTC. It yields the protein CASSVGGSGGAQNEQFF.

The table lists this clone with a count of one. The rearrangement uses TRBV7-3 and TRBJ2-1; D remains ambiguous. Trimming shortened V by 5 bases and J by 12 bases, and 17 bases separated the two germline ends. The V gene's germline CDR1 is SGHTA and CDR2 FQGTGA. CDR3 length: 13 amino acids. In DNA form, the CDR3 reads TGTGCCAGCAGCCTAAAAACAGCTCTCGTGCAGTTCTTC. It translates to CASSLKTALVQFF.